This is a list of T cell receptor beta chains from one sample in a study of graft-versus-host responses after intestinal transplantation. What these receptors recognize is not known. Assay: immunoSEQ multiplex PCR; the TCRdb copy retains only in-frame clones and omits some. The sample has tens of thousands of clones, about 93% seen once. This sample comprised unstimulated CD8+ T cells sorted from spleen or lymph node cells, obtained before intestinal transplant. The origin of the receptors is a human donor who received an intestinal transplant. The CDR3 runs from the conserved cysteine through the conserved F or W. The D gene is left open where the match is weak. For some rows the clone size is stated as once, few or many, or as a class when expanded; others skip it.

>-|TRBJ1-1|TRBV5-6|TRBD1
TGTGCCAGCAGCTGGACCGGGACAGGGATCCCCATGAACACTGAAGCTTTCTTT
CASSWTGTGIPMNTEAFF
>-|TRBJ1-5|TRBV19|-
TGTGCCAGCAAGGACAGCCGCTATAGCAATCAGCCCCAGCATTTT
CASKDSRYSNQPQHF
>once|TRBJ2-7|TRBV14|TRBD1
TGTGCCAGCAGCATAGGGACAGGCGCCTCCTACGAGCAGTACTTC
CASSIGTGASYEQYF
>-|TRBJ1-4|TRBV7-8|-
TGTGCCAGCAGCTTTGGCAGGGCTATAACTAATGAAAAACTGTTTTTT
CASSFGRAITNEKLFF
>-|TRBJ1-5|TRBV12-1|-
TGTGCCAGCAGCTCCCCCAAAACAGGTGTTGGCAATCAGCCCCAGCATTTT
CASSSPKTGVGNQPQHF
>-|TRBJ2-7|TRBV12-5|-
TGTGCTAGTGGGAGTTTTTCGGAGCAGTACTTC
CASGSFSEQYF
>few|TRBJ2-1|TRBV9|TRBD1
TGTGCCAGCAGCCCCACCGGGACAGGGGTTGTAAATGAGCAGTTCTTC
CASSPTGTGVVNEQFF
>-|TRBJ1-2|TRBV9|TRBD1
TGTGCCAGCAGCTCCTCCACGGCAGGGGGCGAGGGCTACACCTTC
CASSSSTAGGEGYTF
>-|TRBJ2-1|TRBV4-3|-
TGCGCCAGCAGCCAAGTTAGGGGGTACAATGAGCAGTTCTTC
CASSQVRGYNEQFF
>-|TRBJ1-2|TRBV7-2|-
TGTGCCAGCAGCTTAGACAGCGGATACTATGGCTACACCTTC
CASSLDSGYYGYTF
>-|TRBJ1-1|TRBV4-3|TRBD1
TGCGCCAGCAGCCAAGGAGCGGACAGGGAAAACACTGAAGCTTTCTTT
CASSQGADRENTEAFF
>-|TRBJ1-6|TRBV4-3|-
TGCGCCAGCAGCCAAGATAGAGGGAATTCACCCCTCCACTTT
CASSQDRGNSPLHF
>-|TRBJ2-7|TRBV5-1|-
TGCGCCAGCAGCTTTGCTAACGCCTACGAGCAGTACTTC
CASSFANAYEQYF
>-|TRBJ2-1|TRBV7-9|-
TGTGCCAGCAGCTTAGAGCAGGGTTTCAATGAGCAGTTCTTC
CASSLEQGFNEQFF
>-|TRBJ2-7|TRBV27|TRBD1
TGTGCCAGCAGTTTAAGGGGGCCCTCCTACGAGCAGTACTTC
CASSLRGPSYEQYF
>-|TRBJ2-7|TRBV11-2|-
TGTGCCAGCAGCTTCACAGGGTCCTACGAGCAGTACTTC
CASSFTGSYEQYF
>-|TRBJ2-6|TRBV5-1|TRBD1
TGCGCCAGCAGCTTTGGGACAGGGGACTCTGGGGCCAACGTCCTGACTTTC
CASSFGTGDSGANVLTF
>-|TRBJ2-7|TRBV10-3|TRBD2
TGTGCCATCAGTGACCCACGGACTAGCGACGAGCAGTACTTC
CAISDPRTSDEQYF
>-|TRBJ2-7|TRBV27|-
TGTGCCAGCAGTGCCCAGGGAAACCTCTACGAGCAGTACTTC
CASSAQGNLYEQYF
>few|TRBJ2-7|TRBV19|-
TGTGCCAGTAGTATACCGGGGTTCGAGCAGTACTTC
CASSIPGFEQYF
>-|TRBJ2-7|TRBV29-1|TRBD1
TGCAGCGCCGCGGGAGGACAGGGGGAGCGCGAGCAGTACTTC
CSAAGGQGEREQYF
>-|TRBJ2-2|TRBV27|TRBD1
TGTGCCAGCAGAGAGACAGGGAACCCCGGGGAGCTGTTTTTT
CASRETGNPGELFF
>once|TRBJ1-6|TRBV6-1|-
TGTGCCAGCAGTGAATGGGTAGGGGCCGATTCACCCCTCCACTTT
CASSEWVGADSPLHF
>-|TRBJ2-3|TRBV7-9|TRBD2
TGTGCCAGCAGCTTAGGGCTAGCGGGGCCCCTGGATACGCAGTATTTT
CASSLGLAGPLDTQYF
>-|TRBJ2-2|TRBV7-7|-
TGTGCCAGCAGCTTAAACAGCTACACCGGGGAGCTGTTTTTT
CASSLNSYTGELFF
>-|TRBJ1-1|TRBV27|-
TGTGCCAGCAGTACGAGCCAGGGAGGCACTGAAGCTTTCTTT
CASSTSQGGTEAFF
>-|TRBJ1-5|TRBV4-3|TRBD1
TGCGCCAGCAGCCCCGGAACAGGGGGCCGCAATCAGCCCCAGCATTTT
CASSPGTGGRNQPQHF
>once|TRBJ2-7|TRBV2|TRBD1
TGTGCCAGCAGTTACGGGGGACAGGCCTCCTACGAGCAGTACTTC
CASSYGGQASYEQYF
>-|TRBJ2-7|TRBV19|-
TGTGCCAGTAGTATAGCTACAGCGACTACCTACGAGCAGTACTTC
CASSIATATTYEQYF
>few|TRBJ2-5|TRBV6-1|TRBD1
TGTGCCAGCAGTGGGGTGACAGGGGGAACGTACCAAGAGACCCAGTACTTC
CASSGVTGGTYQETQYF
>-|TRBJ1-1|TRBV9|-
TGTGCCAGCAGCGCTTCCCCGGCGGGGGGTACTGAAGCTTTCTTT
CASSASPAGGTEAFF
>-|TRBJ1-2|TRBV7-2|-
TGTGCCAGCAGCCTCCCGCCAGACTATGGCTACACCTTC
CASSLPPDYGYTF
>-|TRBJ2-4|TRBV2|-
TGTGCCAGCAGCGAAAACATTCAGTACTTC
CASSENIQYF
>-|TRBJ1-4|TRBV7-9|-
TGTGCCAGCAGCCTAACCTTTGAAAAACTGTTTTTT
CASSLTFEKLFF
>once|TRBJ2-5|TRBV10-1|TRBD2
TGCGCCAGCAGTGAGGGGACTAGCGGGGGCCGGTACCAAGAGACCCAGTACTTC
CASSEGTSGGRYQETQYF
>-|TRBJ2-7|TRBV27|TRBD1
TGTGCCAGCAGTTTAGGTACAGGGGGTGACGAGCAGTACTTC
CASSLGTGGDEQYF
>-|TRBJ2-1|TRBV19|-
TGTGCCAGCGGTTCTAACGGCTACAATGAGCAGTTCTTC
CASGSNGYNEQFF
>-|TRBJ1-2|TRBV6-5|-
TGTGCCAGCAAAATACAGGAACCCTTTGATGGCTACACCTTC
CASKIQEPFDGYTF
>-|TRBJ2-5|TRBV4-1|-
TGCGCCAGCAGCCAACCGGGACATTTCCAAGAGACCCAGTACTTC
CASSQPGHFQETQYF
>-|TRBJ2-7|TRBV5-4|-
TGTGCCAGCAGCCCCTCCGGGACACCCATTGGGGACGAGCAGTACTTC
CASSPSGTPIGDEQYF
>-|TRBJ2-5|TRBV11-2|TRBD2
TGTGCCAGCAGCTTAGGGGGCGGGGGGTACCAAGAGACCCAGTACTTC
CASSLGGGGYQETQYF
>-|TRBJ2-1|TRBV5-5|TRBD2
TGTGCCAGCAGCGGGAAAAGGACTAGCTGGTTTTCCTACAATGAGCAGTTCTTC
CASSGKRTSWFSYNEQFF
>few|TRBJ2-7|TRBV2|TRBD1
TGTGCCAGCACCCACAGGGGCCCAGAGTCCTACGAGCAGTACTTC
CASTHRGPESYEQYF
>-|TRBJ2-7|TRBV30|TRBD1
TGTGCCTGGAGTGCCGGACAGGGGGCACACGAGCAGTACTTC
CAWSAGQGAHEQYF
>-|TRBJ1-5|TRBV6-1|-
TGTGCCAGCAACCCCTCTGGCAGCAATCAGCCCCAGCATTTT
CASNPSGSNQPQHF
>-|TRBJ2-7|TRBV21-1|-
TGTGCCAGCAGCAAATTCTCTCGTTCGAGGCTAGCGGGGAGTCTTTACTACGAGCAGTACTTC
CASSKFSRSRLAGSLYYEQYF
>-|TRBJ2-7|TRBV4-1|-
TGCGCCAGCAGCCAAGAGGGCGCCTACGAGCAGTACTTC
CASSQEGAYEQYF
>-|TRBJ2-1|TRBV15|-
TGTGCCACCAGCAGAGACGCTAGTGAGGGCAATGAGCAGTTCTTC
CATSRDASEGNEQFF
>-|TRBJ2-3|TRBV19|TRBD1
TGTGCCAGTAGTTTGACAGGGAGTTGGACAGATACGCAGTATTTT
CASSLTGSWTDTQYF
>-|TRBJ2-5|TRBV4-1|TRBD1
TGCGCCAGCAGCCAAGATCAGACAGGGCAGGGTAAGACCCAGTACTTC
CASSQDQTGQGKTQYF
>-|TRBJ2-1|TRBV19|-
TGTGCCAGTAGTATAGCCAGCTCCTACAATGAGCAGTTCTTC
CASSIASSYNEQFF
>-|TRBJ2-7|TRBV5-1|TRBD2
TGCGCCAGCAGCTGGGACGGGACTAGCGGGGAAGAGCAGTACTTC
CASSWDGTSGEEQYF
>-|TRBJ1-1|TRBV6-6|-
TGTGCCAGCAGTTACGGCCAGGGTATGGCAGCTTTCTTT
CASSYGQGMAAFF
>-|TRBJ2-5|TRBV4-3|TRBD2
TGCGCCAGCAGCCAAGATGGGGGGGTTGAGACCCAGTACTTC
CASSQDGGVETQYF
>once|TRBJ1-2|TRBV29-1|TRBD1
TGCAGCGTTGAAAGTCGGGACAGACCCATCTATGGCTACACCTTC
CSVESRDRPIYGYTF
>-|TRBJ2-5|TRBV19|-
TGTGCCAGTAGCGACCAGGGGTTGGAGGAGACCCAGTACTTC
CASSDQGLEETQYF
>-|TRBJ2-7|TRBV2|TRBD2
TGTGCCAGCAGTGAAAGCGGGGGCCACGAGCAGTACTTC
CASSESGGHEQYF
>once|TRBJ2-7|TRBV6-5|TRBD2
TGTGCCAGCAGCATTCCTAGCGGGGGTGATGAGCAGTACTTC
CASSIPSGGDEQYF
>-|TRBJ1-1|TRBV15|-
TGTGCCACCAGCAGACCATCCCAACCGGAGGAAGCTTTCTTT
CATSRPSQPEEAFF